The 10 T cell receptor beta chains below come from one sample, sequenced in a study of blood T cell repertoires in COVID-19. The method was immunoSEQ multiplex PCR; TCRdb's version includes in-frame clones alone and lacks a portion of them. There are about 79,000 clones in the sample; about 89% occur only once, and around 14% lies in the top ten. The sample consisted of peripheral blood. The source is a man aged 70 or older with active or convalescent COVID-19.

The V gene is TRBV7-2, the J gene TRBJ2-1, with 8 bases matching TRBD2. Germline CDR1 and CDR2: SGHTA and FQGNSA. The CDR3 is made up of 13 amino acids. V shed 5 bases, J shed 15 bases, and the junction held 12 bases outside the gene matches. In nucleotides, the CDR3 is TGTGCCAGCAGCCCTCAAGTTCGGGAGGGGATGTTCTTC. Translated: CASSPQVREGMFF.

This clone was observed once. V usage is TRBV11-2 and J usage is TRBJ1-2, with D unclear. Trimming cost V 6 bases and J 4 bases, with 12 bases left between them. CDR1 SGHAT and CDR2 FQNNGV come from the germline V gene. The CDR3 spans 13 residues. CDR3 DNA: TGTGCCAGCAGTCTAAGCGGGTTCTATGGCTACACCTTC. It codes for CASSLSGFYGYTF.

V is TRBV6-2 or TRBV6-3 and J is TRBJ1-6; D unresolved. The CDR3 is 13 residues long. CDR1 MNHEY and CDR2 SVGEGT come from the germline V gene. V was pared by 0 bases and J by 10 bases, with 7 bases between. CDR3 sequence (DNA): TGTGCCAGCAGTTACTCTCCCCTATCACCCCTCCACTTT. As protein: CASSYSPLSPLHF.

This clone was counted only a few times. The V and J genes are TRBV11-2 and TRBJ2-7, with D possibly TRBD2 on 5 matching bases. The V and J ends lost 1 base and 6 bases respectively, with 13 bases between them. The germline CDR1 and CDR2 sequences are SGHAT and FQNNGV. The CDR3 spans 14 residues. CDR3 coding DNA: TGTGCCAGCAGCTTAGGGACTTCCCTCACCGAGCAGTACTTC. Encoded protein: CASSLGTSLTEQYF.

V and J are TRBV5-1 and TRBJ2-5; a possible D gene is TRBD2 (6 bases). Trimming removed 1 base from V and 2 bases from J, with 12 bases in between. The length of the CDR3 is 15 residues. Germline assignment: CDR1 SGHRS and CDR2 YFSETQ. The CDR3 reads CASSLTGLSQETQYF. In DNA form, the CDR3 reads TGCGCCAGCAGCTTGACTGGACTATCTCAAGAGACCCAGTACTTC.

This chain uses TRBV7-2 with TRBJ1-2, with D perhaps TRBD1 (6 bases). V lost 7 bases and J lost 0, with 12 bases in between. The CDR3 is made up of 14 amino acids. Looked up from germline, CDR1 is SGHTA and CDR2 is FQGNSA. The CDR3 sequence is CASKVDRANYGYTF. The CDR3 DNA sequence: TGTGCCAGCAAAGTGGACAGAGCTAACTATGGCTACACCTTC.

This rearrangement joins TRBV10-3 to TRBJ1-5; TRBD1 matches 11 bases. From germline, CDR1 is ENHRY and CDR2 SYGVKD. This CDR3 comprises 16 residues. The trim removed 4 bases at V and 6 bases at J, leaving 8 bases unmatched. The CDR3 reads CAISGGTGGLGQPQHF. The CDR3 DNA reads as TGTGCCATCAGTGGTGGGACAGGGGGTTTGGGTCAGCCCCAGCATTTT.

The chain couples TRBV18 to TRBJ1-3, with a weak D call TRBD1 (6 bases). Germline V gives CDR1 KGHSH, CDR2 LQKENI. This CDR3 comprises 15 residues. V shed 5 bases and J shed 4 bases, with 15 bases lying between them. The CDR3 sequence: CASSTYQGHGNTIYF. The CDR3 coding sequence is TGTGCCAGCTCAACTTATCAGGGACACGGAAACACCATATATTTT.

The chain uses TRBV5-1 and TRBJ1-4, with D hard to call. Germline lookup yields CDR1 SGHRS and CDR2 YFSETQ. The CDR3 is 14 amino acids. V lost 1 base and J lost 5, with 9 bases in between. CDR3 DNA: TGCGCCAGCAGCTTGTCGGACTTGAATGAAAAACTGTTTTTT. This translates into CASSLSDLNEKLFF. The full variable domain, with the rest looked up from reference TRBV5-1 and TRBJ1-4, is KAGVTQTPRYLIKTRGQQVTLSCSPISGHRSVSWYQQTPGQGLQFLFEYFSETQRNKGNFPGRFSGRQFSNSRSEMNVSTLELGDSALYLCASSLSDLNEKLFFGSGTQLSVL.

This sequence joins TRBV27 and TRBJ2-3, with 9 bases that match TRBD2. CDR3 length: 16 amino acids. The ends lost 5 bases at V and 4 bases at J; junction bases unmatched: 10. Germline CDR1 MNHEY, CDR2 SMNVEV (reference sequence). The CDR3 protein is CASSARAGGFADTQYF. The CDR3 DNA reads TGTGCCAGCAGTGCCCGAGCGGGAGGATTCGCAGATACGCAGTATTTT.